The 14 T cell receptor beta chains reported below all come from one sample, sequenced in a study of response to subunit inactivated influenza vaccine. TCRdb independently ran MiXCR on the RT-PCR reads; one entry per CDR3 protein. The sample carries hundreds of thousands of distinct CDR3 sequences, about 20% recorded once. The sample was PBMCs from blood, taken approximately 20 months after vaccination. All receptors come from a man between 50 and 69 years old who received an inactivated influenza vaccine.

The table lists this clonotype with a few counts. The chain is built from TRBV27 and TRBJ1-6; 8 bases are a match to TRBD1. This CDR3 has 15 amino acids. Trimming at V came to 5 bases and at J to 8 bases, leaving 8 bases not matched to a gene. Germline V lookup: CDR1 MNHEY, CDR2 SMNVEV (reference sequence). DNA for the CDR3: TGTGCCAGCAGTCTCATGACAGGGGCGGATTCACCCCTCCACTTT. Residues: CASSLMTGADSPLHF.

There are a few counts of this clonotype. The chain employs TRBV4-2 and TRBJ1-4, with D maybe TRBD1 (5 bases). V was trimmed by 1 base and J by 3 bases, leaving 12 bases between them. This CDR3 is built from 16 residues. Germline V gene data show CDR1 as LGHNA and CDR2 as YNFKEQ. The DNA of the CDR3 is TGTGCCAGCAGCCAAGGCCCGACAGTCGCTAATGAAAAACTGTTTTTT. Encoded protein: CASSQGPTVANEKLFF.

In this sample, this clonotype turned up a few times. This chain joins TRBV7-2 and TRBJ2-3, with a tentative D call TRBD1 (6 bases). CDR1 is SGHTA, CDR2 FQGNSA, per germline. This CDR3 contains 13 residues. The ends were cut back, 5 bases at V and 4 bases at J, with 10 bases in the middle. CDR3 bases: TGTGCCAGCAGCCGTAGGGGGTCAGATACGCAGTATTTT. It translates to CASSRRGSDTQYF.

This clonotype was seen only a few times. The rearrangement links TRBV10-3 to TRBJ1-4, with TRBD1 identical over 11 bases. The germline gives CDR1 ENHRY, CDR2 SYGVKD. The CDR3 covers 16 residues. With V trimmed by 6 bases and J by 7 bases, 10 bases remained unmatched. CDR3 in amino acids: CAISASTGTGGEKLFF. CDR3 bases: TGTGCCATCAGCGCATCTACCGGGACAGGGGGTGAAAAACTGTTTTTT.

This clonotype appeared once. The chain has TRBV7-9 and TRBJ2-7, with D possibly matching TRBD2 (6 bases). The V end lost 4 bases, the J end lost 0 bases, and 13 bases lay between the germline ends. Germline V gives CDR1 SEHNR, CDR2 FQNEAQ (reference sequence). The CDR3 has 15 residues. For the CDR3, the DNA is TGTGCCAGCAGCTCCATGCCGCGGGGCTCCTACGAGCAGTACTTC. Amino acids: CASSSMPRGSYEQYF.

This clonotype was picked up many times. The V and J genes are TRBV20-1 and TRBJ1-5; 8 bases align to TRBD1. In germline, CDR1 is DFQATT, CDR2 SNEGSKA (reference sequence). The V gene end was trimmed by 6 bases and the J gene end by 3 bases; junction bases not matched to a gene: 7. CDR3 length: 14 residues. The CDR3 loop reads CSASKDRANQPQHF. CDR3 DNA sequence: TGCAGTGCCTCGAAGGACAGGGCCAATCAGCCCCAGCATTTT.

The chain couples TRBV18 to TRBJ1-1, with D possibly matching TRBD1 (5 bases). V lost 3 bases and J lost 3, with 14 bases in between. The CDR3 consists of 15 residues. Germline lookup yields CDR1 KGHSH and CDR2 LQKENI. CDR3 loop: CASSPSIGDDTEAFF. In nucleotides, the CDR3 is TGTGCCAGCTCACCCTCCATCGGGGACGACACTGAAGCTTTCTTT.

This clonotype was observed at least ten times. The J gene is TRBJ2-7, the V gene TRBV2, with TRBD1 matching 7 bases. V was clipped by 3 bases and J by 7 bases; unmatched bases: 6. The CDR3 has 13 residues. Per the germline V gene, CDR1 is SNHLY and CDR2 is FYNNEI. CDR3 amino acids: CASSDGTVREQYF. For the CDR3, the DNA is TGTGCCAGCAGTGATGGGACAGTAAGAGAGCAGTACTTC. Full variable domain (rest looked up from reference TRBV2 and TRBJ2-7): EPEVTQTPSHQVTQMGQEVILRCVPISNHLYFYWYRQILGQKVEFLVSFYNNEISEKSEIFDDQFSVERPDGSNFTLKIRSTKLEDSAMYFCASSDGTVREQYFGPGTRLTVT.

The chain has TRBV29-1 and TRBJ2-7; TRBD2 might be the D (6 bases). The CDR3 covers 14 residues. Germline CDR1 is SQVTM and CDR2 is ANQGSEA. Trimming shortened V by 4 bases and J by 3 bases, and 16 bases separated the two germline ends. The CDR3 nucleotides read TGCAGCGTTGTACTTGTCGGGAGACTCTACGAGCAGTACTTC. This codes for CSVVLVGRLYEQYF.

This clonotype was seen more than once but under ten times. The CDR3 DNA follows: TGTGCCAGCAGTTTTGGGACAGCCTCCCTGATGCTTGCTTTCTTT. Protein sequence: CASSFGTASLMLAFF. The chain couples TRBV28 to TRBJ1-1; 7 nucleotides agree with TRBD1. The junction had 15 bases not matched to a gene; V was cut back by 3 bases and J by 11 bases. The CDR3 runs to 15 residues. Germline lookup yields CDR1 MDHEN and CDR2 SYDVKM.

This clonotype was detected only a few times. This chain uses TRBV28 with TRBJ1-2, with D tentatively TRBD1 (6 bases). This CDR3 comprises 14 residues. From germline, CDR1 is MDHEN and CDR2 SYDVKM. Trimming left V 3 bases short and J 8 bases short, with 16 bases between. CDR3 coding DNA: TGTGCCAGCAGTTTTGGGGGCACGGGGTCGGGCTACACCTTC. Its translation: CASSFGGTGSGYTF.

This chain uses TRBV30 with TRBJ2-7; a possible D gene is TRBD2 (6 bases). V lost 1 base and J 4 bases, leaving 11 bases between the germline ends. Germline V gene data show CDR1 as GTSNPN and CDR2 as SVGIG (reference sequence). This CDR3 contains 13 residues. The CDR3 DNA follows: TGTGCCTGGAGTGCCGGGACTTTTTACGAGCAGTACTTC. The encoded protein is CAWSAGTFYEQYF.

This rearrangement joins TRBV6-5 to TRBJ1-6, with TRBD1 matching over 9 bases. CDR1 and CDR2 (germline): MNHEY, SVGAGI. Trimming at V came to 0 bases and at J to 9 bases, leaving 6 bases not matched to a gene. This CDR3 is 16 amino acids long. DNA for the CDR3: TGTGCCAGCAGTTACTCGCAGGGACAGGGTAGTTCACCCCTCCACTTT. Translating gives CASSYSQGQGSSPLHF.

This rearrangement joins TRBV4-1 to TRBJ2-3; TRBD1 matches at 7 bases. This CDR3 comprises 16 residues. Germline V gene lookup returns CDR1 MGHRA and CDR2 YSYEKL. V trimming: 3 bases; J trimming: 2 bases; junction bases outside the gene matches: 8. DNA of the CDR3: TGCGCCAGCAGCCATGAAACGGGACAGTACACAGATACGCAGTATTTT. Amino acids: CASSHETGQYTDTQYF.